The clone carrying this T cell receptor beta chain appeared many times. Its matching antigen is unknown. These data belong to a study of identical twins. In TCRdb, the 5' RACE reads were re-called with MiXCR into one record per CDR3 protein. The sample has about 660,000 distinct CDR3 sequences; 8.6% are singletons. Study-wide points: Within twin pairs, the out-of-frame alpha sequences they shared showed excess low generation probability. Analyses of zero insertions could, in part, be confounded by invariant MAIT and iNKT cells. Researchers reported weaker excess twin sharing in beta out-of-frame sequences.

These same data were also listed under a study on yellow fever vaccine responses in identical twins.

The sequence derives from a young woman in good health. The sequencing input was PBMCs.

DNA for the CDR3: TGTGCCAGCAGTTGGGGGGCGGAGACCCAGTACTTC. Encoded protein: CASSWGAETQYF. The chain carries TRBV12-3 or TRBV12-4 and TRBJ2-5; D could derive from TRBD1 or TRBD2 (6 bases each). The CDR3 contains 12 residues. The V gene lost 4 bases and the J gene lost 5 bases, with 8 bases spanning the gap.